The sequence of this T cell receptor (beta chain) was determined in a study of blood T cell repertoires in COVID-19. Study information: Some COVID-19 samples were acute and others convalescent; all came from the United States, Italy and Spain.

Original processing methods: Nucleated cell number was recorded as an estimate derived from reference gene primer amplification. Produced via immunoSEQ multiplex PCR; TCRdb's table is partial and in-frame only. V and J calls and clone size are copied from that table; D and trimming were computed from the DNA. The sample yields 25,000 to 35,000 clones, 75% to 90% seen once. The sample was peripheral blood. The sequence was obtained from a human donor in a cohort sampled during active COVID-19.

CDR3 sequence (DNA): TGTGCCAGCAGCGCAGCCGGGACAGGGGGCGTAGAGACCCAGTACTTC. It translates to CASSAAGTGGVETQYF. The V gene is TRBV9, the J gene TRBJ2-5, with 12 bases identical to TRBD1. CDR3 length: 16 residues. V lost 3 bases to trimming and J lost 4 bases; unmatched junction nucleotides: 7. Germline V gene lookup returns CDR1 SGDLS and CDR2 YYNGEE.